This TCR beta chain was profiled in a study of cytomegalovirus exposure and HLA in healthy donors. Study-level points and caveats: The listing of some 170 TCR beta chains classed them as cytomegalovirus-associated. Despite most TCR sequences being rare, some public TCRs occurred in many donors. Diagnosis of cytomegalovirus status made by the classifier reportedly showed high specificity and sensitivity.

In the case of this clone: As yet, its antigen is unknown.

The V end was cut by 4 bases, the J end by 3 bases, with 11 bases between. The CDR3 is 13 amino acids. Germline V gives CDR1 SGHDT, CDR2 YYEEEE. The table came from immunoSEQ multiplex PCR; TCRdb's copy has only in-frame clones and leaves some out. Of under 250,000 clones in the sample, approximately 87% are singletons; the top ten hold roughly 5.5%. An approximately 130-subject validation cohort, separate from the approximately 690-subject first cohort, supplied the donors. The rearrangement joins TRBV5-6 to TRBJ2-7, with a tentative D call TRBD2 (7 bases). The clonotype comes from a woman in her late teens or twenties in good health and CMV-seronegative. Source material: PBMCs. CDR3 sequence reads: CASSRRGGYEQYF. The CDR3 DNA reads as TGTGCCAGCAGCCGAAGGGGGGGCTACGAGCAGTACTTC.